In its sample, the clone carrying this TCR beta chain was seen once. Its antigen is currently unknown. This entry belongs to a study of cytomegalovirus exposure and HLA in healthy donors. Vbeta (60) and Jbeta (13) primers were used in the PCR. Generated by immunoSEQ multiplex PCR, the TCRdb table keeps only in-frame clones and is missing some. This sample has nearly 110,000 clones; roughly 82% occur once, and the top ten carry roughly 2.6%. Study findings and constraints: Analysis was carried out at a later point, and it linked a missense DCLRE1C variant to TCR beta V- and J-gene trimming. Accurate prediction of HLA-A and HLA-B alleles (for most subjects) was reportedly achieved from TCR beta sequences.

V gave up 6 bases and J gave up 7 bases; unmatched junction bases: 7. This CDR3 comprises 14 residues. The V gene's germline CDR1 is LNHDA and CDR2 SQIVND (reference sequence). The chain uses TRBV19 and TRBJ2-1, with TRBD1 matching 9 bases. This TCR came from a man aged 25 to 45 in good health and CMV-seropositive. The sequencing input was PBMCs. The CDR3 region is CASSLGTGYNEQFF. DNA for the CDR3: TGTGCCAGTAGCCTCGGGACAGGGTATAATGAGCAGTTCTTC.